These 32 T cell receptor beta chains were sequenced from one sample in a study of blood T cell repertoires in COVID-19. The repertoire was sequenced with immunoSEQ multiplex PCR; TCRdb's copy has only in-frame clones and lacks some. The data show roughly 330,000 clones, over 70% seen once. Material for sequencing was peripheral blood. The receptors were sampled from a woman between 45 and 65 years old with acute or convalescent COVID-19.

The V and J genes are TRBV27 and TRBJ2-3; perhaps TRBD1 as D (5 bases). CDR1 and CDR2 from the germline V gene are MNHEY and SMNVEV (reference sequence). This CDR3 contains 14 residues. The V and J ends lost 2 bases and 3 bases respectively, with 9 bases between them. The CDR3 DNA sequence: TGTGCCAGCAGTTTAATCCAGGGAACAGATACGCAGTATTTT. Its protein product is CASSLIQGTDTQYF.

This clone was detected once. The CDR3, as DNA: TGTGCTAGTGCCCTCGGGACAGTGAGAGGCTACACCTTC. It codes for CASALGTVRGYTF. The J gene is TRBJ1-2, the V gene TRBV12-5; 7 bases are a match to TRBD1. This CDR3 has 13 amino acids. Germline CDR1 and CDR2: LGHNT and FRNRAP. Germline trimming cut 7 bases from V and 8 bases from J; bases unmatched to any gene: 10.

The CDR3 bases are TGTGCCAGTAGTCGATGGGGGGGCAGTATTCGGGATGAGCAGTTCTTC. Translating it yields CASSRWGGSIRDEQFF. This chain uses TRBV19 with TRBJ2-1; TRBD2 is a possible D gene (7 bases). Trimming shortened V by 5 bases and J by 8 bases, and 22 bases separated the two germline ends. Germline loops: CDR1 LNHDA, CDR2 SQIVND (reference sequence). The CDR3 is 16 amino acids.

This clone was detected only a few times. The rearrangement links TRBV2 to TRBJ1-1; no definite D call. Germline V gene lookup returns CDR1 SNHLY and CDR2 FYNNEI. The CDR3 is 13 residues long. V lost 8 bases and J 1 base, leaving 11 bases between the germline ends. Here the CDR3 DNA reads TGTGCCAGCGTAGCGGAGGCGAACACTGAAGCTTTCTTT. This sequence encodes CASVAEANTEAFF.

The chain has TRBV2 and TRBJ1-1; D is unclear. CDR3 length equals 12 residues. Trimming removed 5 bases at V and 8 bases at J, with 12 bases between. The germline V gene encodes CDR1 SNHLY and CDR2 FYNNEI. This CDR3 reads CASSLSNREAFF. DNA of the CDR3: TGTGCCAGCAGTTTGAGCAATCGCGAAGCTTTCTTT.

Worth noting for this clone: Additional DNA sequences in this sample encode the identical CDR3. In DNA form, the CDR3 reads TGTGCCATCAGTCAGGGGCTCGACGAGCAGTACTTC. Protein: CAISQGLDEQYF. The gene calls are TRBV10-3 and TRBJ2-7; maybe TRBD1 (6 bases). This CDR3 has 12 residues. CDR1 is ENHRY, CDR2 SYGVKD, per germline. Between the trimmed V and J ends, which lost 5 bases and 5 bases, there was a span of 10 bases.

This clone was counted a single time. V usage is TRBV6-4 and J usage is TRBJ1-5; TRBD1 might be the D (6 bases). This CDR3 is built from 15 residues. The V and J ends lost 3 bases and 2 bases respectively, with 11 bases between them. Germline V gene sequence: CDR1 MRHNA, CDR2 SNTAGT. CDR3 loop: CASSDPRQGNQPQHF. For the CDR3, the DNA is TGTGCCAGCAGTGATCCTAGACAGGGCAATCAGCCCCAGCATTTT.

J is TRBJ2-7 and V is TRBV27, with a weak D call TRBD1 (7 bases). The CDR3 extends over 14 amino acids. Trimming pared 5 bases from V and 3 bases from J, leaving 14 bases between. Germline values: CDR1 MNHEY, CDR2 SMNVEV (reference sequence). The CDR3: CASSRGDSDYEQYF. As DNA, the CDR3 is TGTGCCAGCAGTAGGGGGGACAGTGACTACGAGCAGTACTTC.

The V gene is TRBV11-2, the J gene TRBJ2-1; tentatively, D is TRBD2 (5 bases). Trimming pared 4 bases from V and 3 bases from J, leaving 10 bases between. Germline CDR1 is SGHAT and CDR2 is FQNNGV. There are 14 residues in the CDR3. This CDR3 is CASSSWRSYNEQFF. In nucleotides, the CDR3 is TGTGCCAGCAGCTCCTGGAGGAGCTACAATGAGCAGTTCTTC. Together with reference TRBV11-2 and TRBJ2-1, the CDR3 gives the full variable domain: EAGVAQSPRYKIIEKRQSVAFWCNPISGHATLYWYQQILGQGPKLLIQFQNNGVVDDSQLPKDRFSAERLKGVDSTLKIQPAKLEDSAVYLCASSSWRSYNEQFFGPGTRLTVL.

V is TRBV30 and J is TRBJ2-7; 8 positions agree with TRBD2. Germline CDR1 GTSNPN, CDR2 SVGIG (reference sequence). The V segment lost 2 bases and the J segment 3 bases; nucleotides outside the gene matches: 12. The CDR3 extends over 16 amino acids. This CDR3 is CAWSPAGRGAFYEQYF. The CDR3 DNA follows: TGTGCCTGGAGTCCAGCCGGGAGGGGGGCCTTCTACGAGCAGTACTTC.

This chain joins TRBV2 and TRBJ2-1; 8 bases line up with TRBD2. The CDR3 has 17 amino acids. Germline CDR1 is SNHLY and CDR2 is FYNNEI. After removal of 4 bases from V and 3 bases from J, the junction contained 11 bases not matched to a gene. The CDR3 loop reads CASSAPEAGVGYNEQFF. CDR3 coding DNA: TGTGCCAGCAGTGCCCCCGAAGCGGGAGTCGGCTACAATGAGCAGTTCTTC.

This clone was seen just once. The rearrangement links TRBV27 to TRBJ2-7, with TRBD2 matching over 7 bases. The junction had 4 bases not matched to a gene; V was cut back by 5 bases and J by 0 bases. Per the germline V gene, CDR1 is MNHEY and CDR2 is SMNVEV (reference sequence). This CDR3 has 14 amino acids. The CDR3 sequence is CASSPRGDSYEQYF. As DNA, the CDR3 is TGTGCCAGCAGTCCCCGGGGGGACTCCTACGAGCAGTACTTC.

This clone has more than one count but fewer than ten. The chain uses TRBV2 and TRBJ1-5, with TRBD1 identical over 8 bases. The junction had 6 bases not matched to a gene; V was cut back by 2 bases and J by 6 bases. Germline-derived CDR1 and CDR2 are SNHLY and FYNNEI. The CDR3 sequence is 15 residues long. In DNA form, the CDR3 reads TGTGCCAGCAGTGAAAGACAGGGGTGGGGTCAGCCCCAGCATTTT. It is translated as CASSERQGWGQPQHF.

This rearrangement joins TRBV9 to TRBJ2-3, with 9 bases that match TRBD2. In germline, CDR1 is SGDLS, CDR2 YYNGEE. V lost 4 bases to trimming and J lost 6 bases; unmatched junction nucleotides: 6. The CDR3 extends over 14 amino acids. DNA for the CDR3: TGTGCCAGCAGCTTTAGCGGGAGAGGGGATACGCAGTATTTT. It specifies CASSFSGRGDTQYF.

V usage is TRBV27 and J usage is TRBJ2-7; D is perhaps TRBD2 (5 bases). The CDR3 extends over 14 amino acids. Germline CDR1 reads MNHEY; CDR2 reads SMNVEV (reference sequence). V was trimmed by 3 bases and J by 3 bases, leaving 12 bases between them. The CDR3 loop is CASSFGAAHYEQYF. The DNA for the CDR3 is TGTGCCAGCAGTTTTGGAGCGGCCCACTACGAGCAGTACTTC.

This clone was counted between two and nine times. V gene TRBV2 combines with J gene TRBJ1-4; D gene uncertain. The CDR3 consists of 13 residues. V lost 7 bases to trimming and J lost 7 bases, with 13 bases between them. Germline lookup yields CDR1 SNHLY and CDR2 FYNNEI. CDR3 nucleotides: TGTGCCAGCAACCCCAGGAAGGCTGAAAAACTGTTTTTT. Translating it yields CASNPRKAEKLFF.

The chain recombines TRBV30 with TRBJ1-2; D is perhaps TRBD1 (5 bases). The CDR3 contains 13 residues. CDR1 is GTSNPN, CDR2 SVGIG, per germline (reference sequence). With 0 bases removed from V and 3 bases from J, the gap between germline ends came to 8 bases. The CDR3 DNA reads TGTGCCTGGAGTGTAGCAGGGTACTATGGCTACACCTTC. This sequence encodes CAWSVAGYYGYTF.

The chain carries TRBV6-6 and TRBJ1-5; D is ambiguous. V was trimmed by 0 bases and J by 9 bases, leaving 9 bases between them. The CDR3 covers 13 residues. CDR1 and CDR2 (germline): MNHNY, SVGAGI (reference sequence). The CDR3 DNA reads as TGTGCCAGCAGTTACTCCTTAGATCCGCCCCAGCATTTT. Translation: CASSYSLDPPQHF.

The genes are TRBV2 and TRBJ1-4; 11 bases line up with TRBD1. V gave up 5 bases and J gave up 8 bases; unmatched junction bases: 4. CDR3 length: 14 amino acids. Germline CDR1 and CDR2: SNHLY and FYNNEI. For the CDR3, the DNA is TGTGCCAGCAGTTGGGGGACAGGGGGGGAAAAACTGTTTTTT. Protein sequence: CASSWGTGGEKLFF.

The CDR3 bases are TGCGCCAGCAGCCGTGGGGGCGGGCAAGAGACCCAGTACTTC. Encoded protein: CASSRGGGQETQYF. The V gene is TRBV5-1, the J gene TRBJ2-5; D is possibly TRBD1 (6 bases). The CDR3 sequence is 14 residues long. The germline gives CDR1 SGHRS, CDR2 YFSETQ. Deletions cut 4 bases from V and 2 bases from J, with 12 bases between.

This rearrangement joins TRBV9 to TRBJ2-3; D might be TRBD2 (5 bases). The V end was cut by 3 bases, the J end by 2 bases, with 16 bases between. Germline loops: CDR1 SGDLS, CDR2 YYNGEE. The CDR3 has 16 residues. CDR3 loop: CASSGSEIPFTDTQYF. The DNA of the CDR3 is TGTGCCAGCAGCGGTAGCGAGATACCATTCACAGATACGCAGTATTTT.

This chain connects TRBV27 to TRBJ1-5; perhaps TRBD1 as D (6 bases). Trimming removed 5 bases from V and 7 bases from J, with 18 bases in between. This CDR3 has 15 amino acids. Per germline, CDR1 MNHEY and CDR2 SMNVEV (reference sequence). CDR3 sequence (DNA): TGTGCCAGCAGTCCCATGATGGGGGCGGAACAGCCCCAGCATTTT. It codes for CASSPMMGAEQPQHF.

The V call is TRBV2, the J call TRBJ2-7, with D perhaps TRBD1 (6 bases). V dropped 0 bases and J dropped 0 bases, with 9 bases sitting between them. Germline assignment: CDR1 SNHLY and CDR2 FYNNEI. The length of the CDR3 is 15 residues. The CDR3 DNA follows: TGTGCCAGCAGTGAAGCCGGACAGATCTCCTACGAGCAGTACTTC. It specifies CASSEAGQISYEQYF.

V is TRBV5-1 and J is TRBJ2-2; TRBD1 agrees at 11 bases. V lost 4 bases to trimming and J lost 5 bases; unmatched junction nucleotides: 10. Germline CDR1 is SGHRS and CDR2 is YFSETQ. The CDR3 has 17 residues. The CDR3 coding sequence is TGCGCCAGCAGCGTCTCCGGGACAGGGGGAGAAACCGGGGAGCTGTTTTTT. Translating it yields CASSVSGTGGETGELFF.

The chain recombines TRBV6-2 or TRBV6-3 with TRBJ1-1, with a possible D match to TRBD1 (6 bases). The CDR3 extends over 16 amino acids. Trimming took off 5 bases at V and 7 bases at J, with 23 bases between the two ends. Germline V CDR1 and CDR2: MNHEY, SVGEGT. CDR3 sequence (DNA): TGTGCCAGCAGTAGGGCAAGCTGGGGGCAAAATGGTGAAGCTTTCTTT. Amino acids: CASSRASWGQNGEAFF.

The chain joins TRBV6-6 to TRBJ2-1, with 14 bases identical to TRBD2. Trimming removed 2 bases from V and 9 bases from J; junction bases left unmatched: 3. Germline V CDR1 and CDR2: MNHNY, SVGAGI (reference sequence). This CDR3 has 15 residues. The CDR3 protein is CASSYGTSGGGEQFF. CDR3 in DNA: TGTGCCAGCAGTTACGGGACTAGCGGGGGCGGTGAGCAGTTCTTC.

This rearrangement joins TRBV2 to TRBJ2-1; D is perhaps TRBD1 (6 bases). CDR1 and CDR2 (germline): SNHLY, FYNNEI. Trimming shortened V by 5 bases and J by 0 bases, and 11 bases separated the two germline ends. The CDR3 length is 15 residues. CDR3 DNA: TGTGCCAGCAGTCGAGGGGGTAGCTCCTACAATGAGCAGTTCTTC. Amino acid sequence: CASSRGGSSYNEQFF.

J is TRBJ1-5 and V is TRBV2; D possibly corresponds to TRBD1 (5 bases). With 9 bases removed from V and 5 bases from J, the gap between germline ends came to 20 bases. The CDR3 runs to 15 residues. Germline V lookup: CDR1 SNHLY, CDR2 FYNNEI. In nucleotides, the CDR3 is TGTGCCAGTACGCGACAGAGAGAGTCTTATCAGCCCCAGCATTTT. As protein: CASTRQRESYQPQHF.

The rearrangement uses TRBV29-1 and TRBJ2-7; D is possibly TRBD1 (5 bases). V was pared by 7 bases and J by 1 base, with 11 bases between. Germline loops: CDR1 SQVTM, CDR2 ANQGSEA. The CDR3 is 12 residues long. Written as DNA, the CDR3 is TGCAGCGCCGTGACAGCGTCCTACGAGCAGTACTTC. The encoded protein is CSAVTASYEQYF.

The sample holds one count of this clone. The chain combines TRBV5-1 with TRBJ2-3; no reliable D call. Trimming removed 0 bases from V and 2 bases from J, with 7 bases in between. CDR1 and CDR2 from the germline V gene are SGHRS and YFSETQ. The CDR3 extends over 14 amino acids. The chain's CDR3 is CASSLAETTDTQYF. The CDR3 DNA is TGCGCCAGCAGCTTGGCGGAGACCACAGATACGCAGTATTTT.

The chain employs TRBV24-1 and TRBJ2-3, with unresolved D. The CDR3 runs to 12 residues. The germline V and J ends were trimmed by 3 bases and 8 bases, with 8 bases remaining between them. CDR1 and CDR2 from the germline V gene are KGHDR and SFDVKD. Here the CDR3 DNA reads TGTGCCACCAGTGATGGAAGAGGTACGCAGTATTTT. As protein: CATSDGRGTQYF.

The CDR3 nucleotides read TGTGCCAGCAGTCCCCTCAGGGGAGATACGCAGTATTTT. The encoded protein is CASSPLRGDTQYF. The rearrangement joins TRBV12-3 or TRBV12-4 to TRBJ2-3, with D maybe TRBD1 (6 bases). The CDR3 totals 13 residues. V gave up 5 bases and J gave up 5 bases, with 11 bases separating them.